The 6 T cell receptor beta chains in this list originate from one sample, sequenced in a study of cytomegalovirus exposure and HLA in healthy donors (dated by TCRdb to 2017 to 2019). Library prep was done by the immunoSEQ multiplex PCR assay. The multiplex PCR relied on a mix of 60 forward primers for TCR Vbeta segments and 13 reverse primers for TCR Jbeta segments. Sourced from immuneACCESS, this table was stored by TCRdb with only in-frame sequences that have V and J called. A share of the clones is absent; for the studies checked, an unresolved V gene accounts for under half, and the remainder has no known explanation. The sample yields 95,000 to 150,000 clones; 76% were counted once. 1.9% of the sample comes from the top ten. Sequences were obtained from PBMCs. Receptors originate from a man between 50 and 59 years old in good health and CMV-seronegative.

For this clone: The junction shows a germline mismatch at one end, possibly a read error. The rearrangement uses TRBV4-2 and TRBJ1-6, with no clear D. CDR3 length: 16 residues. CDR1 is LGHNA, CDR2 YNFKEQ, per germline. DNA for the CDR3: TGTGCCCGCAGCCAAGATACACCCACATCCAATTCACCCCTCCACTTT. This translates into CARSQDTPTSNSPLHF.

The chain links TRBV5-1 to TRBJ1-1, with D possibly matching TRBD1 (6 bases). The CDR3 contains 14 residues. Germline CDR1 and CDR2: SGHRS and YFSETQ. The ends were cut back, 4 bases at V and 3 bases at J, with 13 bases in the middle. This CDR3 is CASSPGTSDTEAFF. As DNA, the CDR3 is TGCGCCAGCAGCCCCGGGACATCTGACACTGAAGCTTTCTTT. The complete variable domain, with remaining parts taken from reference TRBV5-1 and TRBJ1-1, reads KAGVTQTPRYLIKTRGQQVTLSCSPISGHRSVSWYQQTPGQGLQFLFEYFSETQRNKGNFPGRFSGRQFSNSRSEMNVSTLELGDSALYLCASSPGTSDTEAFFGQGTRLTVV.

The chain has TRBV4-3 and TRBJ2-3; maybe TRBD2 (7 bases). CDR1 and CDR2 (germline): LGHNA, YSLEER. There are 15 residues in the CDR3. V lost 5 bases, J lost 2 bases, and 14 bases lay in between. This CDR3 reads CASSAGAGHTDTQYF. In DNA form, the CDR3 reads TGCGCCAGCAGCGCAGGAGCGGGACACACAGATACGCAGTATTTT.

This chain joins TRBV29-1 and TRBJ2-1; the match to TRBD2 covers 10 bases. Germline CDR1 SQVTM, CDR2 ANQGSEA. The CDR3 runs 13 residues. V lost 4 bases, J lost 9 bases, and 6 bases stayed unmatched. The CDR3 here is CSVGERGGSEQFF. The CDR3 DNA reads as TGCAGCGTTGGGGAGCGGGGGGGCTCTGAGCAGTTCTTC.

The chain employs TRBV7-2 and TRBJ1-2; 9 bases line up with TRBD1. The CDR3 spans 13 residues. Germline V lookup: CDR1 SGHTA, CDR2 FQGNSA. The V segment lost 6 bases and the J segment 10 bases; nucleotides outside the gene matches: 9. Here the CDR3 reads CASRPRDREDYTF. In nucleotides, the CDR3 is TGTGCCAGCAGACCAAGGGACAGGGAGGACTACACCTTC.

V and J are TRBV18 and TRBJ2-1; TRBD2 matches 13 bases. The germline gives CDR1 KGHSH, CDR2 LQKENI. Trimming removed 6 bases from V and 1 base from J; junction bases left unmatched: 15. CDR3 length equals 20 residues. CDR3 coding DNA: TGTGCCAGCTCCCCCACTAGCGGGGGGGCGGAATTAGGGTCCTACAATGAGCAGTTCTTC. Translated: CASSPTSGGAELGSYNEQFF.